Listed below are T cell receptor beta chains from one sample, sequenced in a study of control samples from healthy donors and cancer patients. TCRdb's copy holds only in-frame clones and misses some; the assay was immunoSEQ multiplex PCR. The data hold about 120,000 clones, with 89% observed a single time. The sample comprised blood. The receptor source for this set is a man aged 45-65 years in good health. CDR3s include the opening cysteine and the closing phenylalanine or tryptophan. The D gene is left open where the match is weak. Expanded clones are given a class, and other clones once, few, many or no size at all.

abundance,j_gene,v_gene,d_gene,CDR3nt,CDR3aa
few,TRBJ1-3,TRBV7-9,NA,TGTGCCAGCAGCTTAACAGGGATCTCTGGAAACACCATATATTTT,CASSLTGISGNTIYF
NA,TRBJ2-2,TRBV4-1,TRBD1,TGCGCCAGCAGCCAAGAAGGGGGCACGTACACCGGGGAGCTGTTTTTT,CASSQEGGTYTGELFF
NA,TRBJ1-2,TRBV12-3/TRBV12-4,NA,TGTGCCAGCAATGGGGGGATCCATGGCTACACCTTC,CASNGGIHGYTF
NA,TRBJ2-5,TRBV15,NA,TGTGCCACCAGCAGGTTTAAGGGTGAGGAGACCCAGTACTTC,CATSRFKGEETQYF
NA,TRBJ1-2,TRBV7-9,NA,TGTGCCAGCAGCTTAATCAGGGCAGCCCTAAAGAACTATGGCTACACCTTC,CASSLIRAALKNYGYTF
NA,TRBJ1-2,TRBV6-1,TRBD1,TGTGCCAGCAGTGATGACAGGGAGGATGGCCATGGCTACACCTTC,CASSDDREDGHGYTF
NA,TRBJ2-2,TRBV6-5,TRBD1,TGTGCCAGCCGGGACAGGGGAACCGGGGAGCTGTTTTTT,CASRDRGTGELFF
NA,TRBJ2-7,TRBV14,NA,TGTGCCAGCAGCCAAACCGGGTCGGGCGAGCAGTACTTC,CASSQTGSGEQYF
NA,TRBJ2-2,TRBV27,TRBD1,TGTGCCAGCCGGCGGGACAGGATCACCGGGGAGCTGTTTTTT,CASRRDRITGELFF
NA,TRBJ1-5,TRBV19,NA,TGTGCCAGTAGAGACAGGCGAAATAGCAATCAGCCCCAGCATTTT,CASRDRRNSNQPQHF
NA,TRBJ1-2,TRBV11-2,NA,TGTGCCAGCAGCTCTGGACAGTCCTATGGCTACACCTTC,CASSSGQSYGYTF
NA,TRBJ2-3,TRBV27,NA,TGTGCCAGCAGCCCCGACAGGGATACGCAGTATTTT,CASSPDRDTQYF
NA,TRBJ2-7,TRBV18,NA,TGTGCCAGCTCACCACTTAATAAAAACGAGCAGTACTTC,CASSPLNKNEQYF
NA,TRBJ1-1,TRBV18,NA,TGTGCCAGCTCACCAACGGCAGTTGAAGCTTTCTTT,CASSPTAVEAFF
NA,TRBJ1-5,TRBV12-3/TRBV12-4,NA,TGTGCCAGCAGTCTTCTGACAGGTAGGCCCCAGCATTTT,CASSLLTGRPQHF
NA,TRBJ2-1,TRBV19,TRBD2,TGTGCCAGTAGTATGTGGACTAGCTCCACAACTGAGCAGTTCTTC,CASSMWTSSTTEQFF